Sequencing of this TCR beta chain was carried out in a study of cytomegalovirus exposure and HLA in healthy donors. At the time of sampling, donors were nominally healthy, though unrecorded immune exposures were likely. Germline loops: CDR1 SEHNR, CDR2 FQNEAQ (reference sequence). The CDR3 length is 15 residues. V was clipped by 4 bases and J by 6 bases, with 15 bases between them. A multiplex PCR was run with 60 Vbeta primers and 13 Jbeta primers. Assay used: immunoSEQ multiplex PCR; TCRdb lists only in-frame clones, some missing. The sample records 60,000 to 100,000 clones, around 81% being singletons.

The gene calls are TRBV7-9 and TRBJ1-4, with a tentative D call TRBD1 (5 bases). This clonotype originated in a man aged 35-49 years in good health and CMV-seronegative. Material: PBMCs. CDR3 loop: CASSSLGRADEKLFF. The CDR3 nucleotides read TGTGCCAGCAGCTCCCTGGGCAGGGCAGATGAAAAACTGTTTTTT.